Presented here are 6 T cell receptor beta chains from one specimen sequenced in a study of T cells in Graves' hyperthyroidism and ophthalmopathy. The CDR3 regions of TCR beta were amplified from RNA transcripts. The HTBI primer set was used in a first-round RT-PCR of the TCR CDR3. TCRdb re-analysed the multiplex PCR reads in MiXCR, keeping a single row per CDR3 protein. Altogether 450,000 to 700,000 distinct CDR3 sequences are present, 40% to 55% being singletons, with the ten largest covering around 17%. Sequencing used peripheral blood or thyroid tissue (not recorded which). Receptor source: an adult woman with Graves' disease, either hyperthyroidism or ophthalmopathy (not recorded which).

The chain carries TRBV7-6 and TRBJ2-6; D not certain. Germline values: CDR1 SGHVS, CDR2 FNYEAQ. This CDR3 spans 15 amino acids. The V end lost 3 bases, the J end lost 4 bases, and 10 bases lay between the germline ends. The chain's CDR3 is CASSFEESGANVLTF. In nucleotides, the CDR3 is TGTGCCAGCAGCTTCGAGGAGTCCGGGGCCAACGTCCTGACTTTC.

The chain joins TRBV28 to TRBJ1-2; no definite D call. V lost 2 bases to trimming and J lost 4 bases, with 5 bases between them. The CDR3 contains 12 residues. Germline V gives CDR1 MDHEN, CDR2 SYDVKM. The CDR3 sequence is CASSLLAYGYTF. Written as DNA, the CDR3 is TGTGCCAGCAGTTTACTTGCCTATGGCTACACCTTC.

This clonotype was counted many times. The rearrangement links TRBV10-3 to TRBJ1-4, with 8 nucleotides matching TRBD1. The trim removed 10 bases at V and 8 bases at J, leaving 9 bases unmatched. Germline V gene lookup returns CDR1 ENHRY and CDR2 SYGVKD. The CDR3 covers 13 residues. CDR3 residues: CATTPGTGEKLFF. For the CDR3, the DNA is TGTGCCACCACCCCCGGGACAGGAGAAAAACTGTTTTTT.

This rearrangement joins TRBV2 to TRBJ1-5, with TRBD1 as a possible D gene (5 bases). The CDR3 sequence is 14 residues long. Trimming cost V 0 bases and J 14 bases, with 17 bases left between them. The germline gives CDR1 SNHLY, CDR2 FYNNEI. In DNA form, the CDR3 reads TGTGCCAGCAGTGAAGCGGGACGGGGAGCCTACGAGCATTTT. It yields the protein CASSEAGRGAYEHF.

With respect to this clonotype: The germline gene is not matched at one end of the junction; a read error may be the cause. This chain joins TRBV13 and TRBJ2-7; a weak D match, TRBD1 (5 bases). This CDR3 spans 14 amino acids. CDR1 is PRHDT, CDR2 FYEKMQ, per germline (reference sequence). The CDR3 sequence is CASSLSPGPYEQYF. The CDR3 DNA reads TGCGCCAGCAGCTTGTCGCCAGGGCCCTACGAGCAGTACTTC.

This clonotype appeared many times. The rearrangement links TRBV9 to TRBJ1-2; D is ambiguous. This CDR3 is 14 amino acids long. Per germline, CDR1 SGDLS and CDR2 YYNGEE. The V gene lost 3 bases and the J gene lost 0 bases, with 9 bases spanning the gap. CDR3: CASSEHLANYGYTF. DNA for the CDR3: TGTGCCAGCAGCGAACACCTGGCTAACTATGGCTACACCTTC. Supplemented by reference TRBV9 and TRBJ1-2, the full variable domain reads DSGVTQTPKHLITATGQRVTLRCSPRSGDLSVYWYQQSLDQGLQFLIQYYNGEERAKGNILERFSAQQFPDLHSELNLSSLELGDSALYFCASSEHLANYGYTFGSGTRLTVV.